One TCR beta chain is described in this entry. The antigen remains unidentified. Constant-region priming of approximately 500 ng total RNA yielded TCR beta cDNA. Each TCR beta library was derived from three nested multiplex PCR rounds that employed slightly modified ARM-PCR. Investigators reported that the first two PCR rounds, at around 10 cycles each, used TRBV1-TRBV30 forward primers with a C-beta reverse primer. TCRdb analysed the multiplex PCR reads with MiXCR anew, one entry per CDR3 protein. Of about 190,000 distinct CDR3 sequences listed, around four fifths are singletons. The sample originates from a study of tumor-infiltrating lymphocytes in primary liver carcinoma. Findings and limits, study-wide: It was in tumors, not blood, that the top-250-clone fraction was significantly higher (p = 0.039).

Germline V gene data show CDR1 as SSHAT and CDR2 as FNYEAQ (reference sequence). The CDR3 is made up of 16 amino acids. Co-extracting RNA and DNA was done with roughly 17-31 mg of unsorted bulk tissue as input. Subjects presented with primary liver carcinoma managed by surgical resection. Separate regions, five per tumor, were sampled. The sequence came from a man aged 35 to 55 with primary liver carcinoma and hepatitis B virus infection. J is TRBJ2-4 and V is TRBV7-7; perhaps TRBD2 as D (5 bases). Sample: tumor tissue from primary liver carcinoma. CDR3 DNA: TGTGTTAGCAGCTTAGGTCCCTGGGAGGCCAAAAACATTCAGTACTTC. Protein sequence: CVSSLGPWEAKNIQYF.